This TCR beta chain is drawn from a study of T cell responses to AZD1222 COVID-19 vaccine (dated by TCRdb to about 2021). For context, the study as a whole: AZD1222 recipients whose second dose came at about 4 weeks and those whose second dose came at about 12 weeks were combined into one group, since spike-specific TCR depth and breadth did not differ between the two schedules. TCR sequencing covered more than 230 trial participants: 200 to 220 given two doses of AZD1222 and around 25 given two doses of MenACWY control vaccine. Trial participants were enrolled by age into subgroups of 18-55, 56-69 and 70-plus years, and about 150, 27 and 61 TCR-sequenced participants, respectively, were included in these subgroups.

Findings and caveats that apply to the study as a whole: Conclusions about previously exposed vaccinees were limited because only six AZD1222 recipients were SARS-CoV-2 seropositive at baseline. Nearly half of unique spike-specific TCRs reportedly recognized epitopes outside regions mutated in the B.1.351 and B.1.1.7 variants. No day 14 peak-response samples were available, so repertoires were characterized only after the peak T cell response. In the small 56-69-year group, the increase in depth fell short of significance, most likely because of low power. Participants were mostly white British, with more females than males. The authors suggested clonal diversity may have been underestimated. The vaccine-associated CD4 TCRs covered the entire spike protein, and the dominant responses fell in regions 160-218 and 743-854. Spike-specific TCR breadth and depth rose significantly after two AZD1222 doses compared with day 0 and with MenACWY recipients.

This clone was found once. Its antigen remains unidentified. No much larger clone is present one base from it, and per-base qualities are unavailable. The CDR3 has 13 amino acids, counting the end cysteine and phenylalanine. Left in the record is the CDR3 DNA by itself, 39 bases read in frame from the first base. CDR1 and CDR2, per the germline V gene (reference sequence), are MNHEY and SMNVEV. V loses 5 bases of germline sequence and J loses 7 bases, and the interval between the two ends is 14 bases. The time point label, read with the paper, signifies: baseline before first vaccination. Vaccinee samples came from UK trials COV001 and COV002, including a single-blind randomized controlled phase 2/3 trial of AZD1222 (ChAdOx1 nCoV-19) in healthy adults. For TCRbeta chain sequencing, PBMC samples were collected from trial participants at day 0 and at day 28 after the second dose. The CDR3 regions of human TCRbeta chains were analyzed by immunosequencing. For the original study's pipeline: Repertoire TCRs were checked for matches against a reference library of SARS-CoV-2-specific TCRs that had been generated using the MIRA antigen-specificity platform. Breadth meant the fraction of unique TCRs that were SARS-CoV-2-associated, whereas depth meant the fraction of total T cells that were SARS-CoV-2-associated. Using the MIRA data, every spike-specific TCR was mapped to the spike region that the TCR reacted to and assigned to either a CD4 or a CD8 class. Log10-transformed breadth and depth values were compared by one-way ANOVA with Sidak's multiple comparisons tests. In TCRdb, the immuneACCESS table is reduced to in-frame sequences with V and J assigned. These tables do not hold every clone; where another copy was compared, an unresolved V gene accounts for under half, and the others remain unexplained. Clonal size and the V and J genes are those of that table, whereas D and trimming came from the DNA. The sample table lists some 83,000 clones, approximately 90% of them with a count of one. The biggest ten clones account for approximately 5.4% of the sample.

The receptor was isolated from an adult in good health. Specimen: peripheral blood, collected on day 0 of AZD1222 vaccination. Rearrangement joined TRBV27 to TRBJ1-2; a confident D gene designation cannot be given. The sequenced DNA: TGTGCCAGCAGTAAGTCAGGACTGGGTGGCTACACCTTC. Its translation reads: CASSKSGLGGYTF.